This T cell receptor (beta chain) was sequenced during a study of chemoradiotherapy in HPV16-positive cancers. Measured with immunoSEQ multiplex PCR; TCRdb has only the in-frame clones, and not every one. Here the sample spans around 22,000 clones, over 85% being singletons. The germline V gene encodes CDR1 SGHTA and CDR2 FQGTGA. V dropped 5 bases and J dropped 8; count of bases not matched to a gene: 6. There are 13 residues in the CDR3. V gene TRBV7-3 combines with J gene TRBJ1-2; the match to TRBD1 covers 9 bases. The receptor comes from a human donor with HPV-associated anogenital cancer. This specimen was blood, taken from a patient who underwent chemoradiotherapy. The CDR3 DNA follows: TGTGCCAGCAGCAAACAGGGGGCGCGGGGCTACACCTTC. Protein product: CASSKQGARGYTF.